The 5 T cell receptor beta chains given below trace back to one sample, sequenced in a study of T cells in localized non-small cell lung cancer (dated by TCRdb to 2019 to 2021). The receptor library was made with the immunoSEQ multiplex PCR assay. The immuneACCESS repertoire file appears here via TCRdb, limited to in-frame rearrangements. These files lack a portion of the clones; in checked studies, under half of the deficit traces to unresolved V genes, and the cause of the others is not known. Counted in this sample were around 30,000 clones; 90% to 95% of them appeared once. The ten top clones hold around 5.9% of the sample. The sequencing used PBMCs, collected before any cancer treatment. The origin of the receptors is a man aged 35 to 69 with stage II lung adenocarcinoma.

This chain links TRBV5-4 with TRBJ2-7, with D tentatively TRBD1 (5 bases). V dropped 2 bases and J dropped 2 bases, with 11 bases sitting between them. There are 14 residues in the CDR3. Germline loops: CDR1 SGHNT, CDR2 YYREEE (reference sequence). The CDR3 spells CASSFFSGTYEQYF. Written as DNA, the CDR3 is TGTGCCAGCAGCTTTTTTTCAGGGACCTACGAGCAGTACTTC.

The chain combines TRBV5-6 with TRBJ2-5; 10 bases fit TRBD1. The J segment lost 2 bases and the V segment lost 5 bases, leaving 6 bases of the junction unmatched. Germline values: CDR1 SGHDT, CDR2 YYEEEE. This CDR3 is 15 amino acids long. The CDR3 here is CASSTWDRGQETQYF. The CDR3, as DNA: TGTGCCAGCAGTACCTGGGACAGGGGACAAGAGACCCAGTACTTC.

The chain carries TRBV7-9 and TRBJ2-1, with D tentatively TRBD2 (5 bases). The CDR3 is made up of 16 amino acids. Germline V lookup: CDR1 SEHNR, CDR2 FQNEAQ (reference sequence). With 2 bases removed from V and 1 base from J, the gap between germline ends came to 12 bases. CDR3 amino acids: CASSLLVGGSYNEQFF. The DNA of the CDR3 is TGTGCCAGCAGCTTATTAGTAGGAGGATCCTACAATGAGCAGTTCTTC.

The rearrangement links TRBV7-6 to TRBJ2-7; D assignment may be TRBD1 or TRBD2 (6 bases each). Trimming shortened V by 1 base and J by 1 base, and 8 bases separated the two germline ends. CDR1 is SGHVS and CDR2 is FNYEAQ in the germline V gene. This CDR3 has 14 amino acids. CDR3 sequence: CASSLEGGSYEQYF. Written as DNA, the CDR3 is TGTGCCAGCAGCTTAGAGGGGGGTTCCTACGAGCAGTACTTC.

V usage is TRBV19 and J usage is TRBJ1-5, with unresolved D. V lost 4 bases and J 1 base, leaving 8 bases between the germline ends. The CDR3 sequence is 14 residues long. Per germline, CDR1 LNHDA and CDR2 SQIVND (reference sequence). The CDR3: CASSKHKSNQPQHF. The CDR3 DNA sequence: TGTGCCAGTAGTAAACATAAGAGCAATCAGCCCCAGCATTTT.